This TCR beta chain is from a study of cytomegalovirus exposure and HLA in healthy donors. General study points: Overall, around 160 TCR beta chains were annotated as cytomegalovirus-associated. Later findings reportedly placed an Asian-associated ancestry cluster below the roughly 700-donor mean for N-insertions.

This cohort consisted of healthy bone marrow donors. This clone has only a few counts. Its antigen is undetermined. The PCR ran on 60 Vbeta and 13 Jbeta primers. TCRdb's table, derived via immunoSEQ multiplex PCR, lists solely in-frame clones and lacks some. The table lists around 67,000 clones, around three quarters of them singletons. The CDR3 consists of 16 residues. Trimming stripped 1 base from V and 4 bases from J, with 16 bases between. Germline-derived CDR1 and CDR2 are ENHRY and SYGVKD. The TCR sequence derives from a man in his late teens or twenties in good health and CMV-seropositive. The chain is built from TRBV10-3 and TRBJ1-2; possible D gene TRBD1, 6 bases. The source material was PBMCs. Here the CDR3 reads CAISEFLPQGTYGYTF. The CDR3 DNA follows: TGTGCCATCAGTGAGTTTCTTCCACAGGGTACCTATGGCTACACCTTC.